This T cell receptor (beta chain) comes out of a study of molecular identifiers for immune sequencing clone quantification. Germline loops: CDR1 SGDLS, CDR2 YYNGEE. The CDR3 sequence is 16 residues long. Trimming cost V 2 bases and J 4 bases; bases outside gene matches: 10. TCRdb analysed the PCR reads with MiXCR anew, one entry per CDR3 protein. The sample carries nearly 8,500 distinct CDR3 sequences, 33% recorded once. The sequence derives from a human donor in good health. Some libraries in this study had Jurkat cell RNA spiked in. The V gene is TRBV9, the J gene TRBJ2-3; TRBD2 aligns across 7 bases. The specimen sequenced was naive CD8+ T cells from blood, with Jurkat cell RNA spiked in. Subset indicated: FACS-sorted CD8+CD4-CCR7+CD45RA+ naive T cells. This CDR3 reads CASSVAGGSPSDTQYF. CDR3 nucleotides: TGTGCCAGCAGCGTCGCAGGCGGGAGTCCCTCAGATACGCAGTATTTT.